The 28 T cell receptor beta chains below all came from one sample that was sequenced in a study of blood T cell repertoires in COVID-19. Clones were read by immunoSEQ multiplex PCR, and TCRdb kept only the in-frame ones, dropping some. Here the sample spans about 220,000 clones, 86% being singletons. The specimen was peripheral blood. These receptors all come from a woman aged 50 to 65 with COVID-19, enrolled during active disease.

The rearrangement uses TRBV5-1 and TRBJ2-1; 11 bases fit TRBD2. Germline assignment: CDR1 SGHRS and CDR2 YFSETQ. J lost 14 bases, V lost 4 bases, and 14 bases had no gene match. The CDR3 runs 15 residues. Here the CDR3 reads CASSPQGGSGGAEFF. The CDR3 region has the DNA TGCGCCAGCAGCCCCCAGGGCGGTAGCGGGGGGGCGGAGTTCTTC.

V gene TRBV9 combines with J gene TRBJ2-1; D unresolved. Trimming took off 3 bases at V and 0 bases at J, with 10 bases between the two ends. CDR3 length: 15 amino acids. CDR1 and CDR2 from the germline V gene are SGDLS and YYNGEE. The DNA of the CDR3 is TGTGCCAGCAGCGGGGTTCCTAGCTCCTACAATGAGCAGTTCTTC. Protein product: CASSGVPSSYNEQFF.

CDR3 region: CASSWPLAGGDGELFF. Here the CDR3 DNA reads TGTGCCAGCAGTTGGCCGCTGGCGGGGGGAGACGGGGAGCTGTTTTTT. The chain couples TRBV6-6 to TRBJ2-2; 8 bases align to TRBD2. Germline CDR1 reads MNHNY; CDR2 reads SVGAGI (reference sequence). V lost 4 bases and J lost 7; bases outside the gene matches: 11. The CDR3 length is 16 residues.

The chain uses TRBV12-3 or TRBV12-4 and TRBJ2-2; 8 nucleotides align to TRBD1. V lost 10 bases, J lost 9 bases, and 7 bases stayed unmatched. This CDR3 spans 12 amino acids. The CDR3 region has the DNA TGTGCCATCCGACAGGGGATCAGGGAGCTGTTTTTT. Translation: CAIRQGIRELFF.

The chain has TRBV6-5 and TRBJ1-3; D uncertain. Trimming stripped 8 bases from V and 0 bases from J, with 8 bases between. Germline V gives CDR1 MNHEY, CDR2 SVGAGI. The CDR3 is 13 amino acids. The CDR3 DNA is TGTGCCAGCGTCGGGAGCTCTGGAAACACCATATATTTT. Translated, it gives CASVGSSGNTIYF.

The genes are TRBV12-3 or TRBV12-4 and TRBJ2-1, with D possibly matching TRBD1 (5 bases). This CDR3 is 12 amino acids long. V dropped 6 bases and J dropped 4 bases, with 7 bases sitting between them. In DNA, the CDR3 is TGTGCCAGCAGCCGACAGTACAATGAGCAGTTCTTC. Protein sequence: CASSRQYNEQFF.

CDR3: CASAHDSLSYNEQFF. As DNA, the CDR3 is TGTGCCAGCGCCCATGACTCCCTCTCCTACAATGAGCAGTTCTTC. This chain connects TRBV18 to TRBJ2-1; no clear D gene. Trimming shortened V by 8 bases and J by 0 bases, and 14 bases separated the two germline ends. The CDR3 runs to 15 residues. Germline CDR1 is KGHSH and CDR2 is LQKENI.

In this sample, this clone turned up many times. The rearrangement uses TRBV5-4 and TRBJ2-7, with 12 bases identical to TRBD2. Per germline, CDR1 SGHNT and CDR2 YYREEE (reference sequence). CDR3 size: 14 residues. With V trimmed by 6 bases and J by 5 bases, 6 bases remained unmatched. CDR3 DNA: TGTGCCAGCACCCTGGGACTAGCGGGCCACGAGCAGTACTTC. The encoded protein is CASTLGLAGHEQYF.

The V gene is TRBV7-8, the J gene TRBJ2-7; no firm D call. The germline V gene encodes CDR1 SGHVS and CDR2 FQNEAQ. Trimming removed 0 bases at V and 2 bases at J, with 5 bases between. CDR3 length: 13 amino acids. DNA of the CDR3: TGTGCCAGCAGCTTAGCCAGGCCCTACGAGCAGTACTTC. Its translation is CASSLARPYEQYF.

The chain links TRBV5-1 to TRBJ1-1; 10 bases map to TRBD1. V lost 6 bases to trimming and J lost 1 base; unmatched junction nucleotides: 12. CDR3 length: 17 residues. From germline, CDR1 is SGHRS and CDR2 YFSETQ. DNA for the CDR3: TGCGCCAGCACCCGAGGTGGGGGACAGGGGAGGAACACTGAAGCTTTCTTT. As protein: CASTRGGGQGRNTEAFF.

The V and J genes are TRBV4-3 and TRBJ2-7, with TRBD1 identical over 11 bases. V lost 3 bases, J lost 6 bases, and 4 bases stayed unmatched. CDR3 length: 14 amino acids. The germline V gene encodes CDR1 LGHNA and CDR2 YSLEER. The DNA of the CDR3 is TGCGCCAGCAGCCAGGGGACAGGGGGGCGCGAGCAGTACTTC. Translated, it gives CASSQGTGGREQYF.

The chain combines TRBV11-3 with TRBJ2-3; 8 bases line up with TRBD2. The germline gives CDR1 SGHNT, CDR2 YENEEA. V was clipped by 6 bases and J by 2 bases; unmatched bases: 13. This CDR3 is 17 amino acids long. Here the CDR3 reads CASRGRSSGGPTDTQYF. CDR3 nucleotide sequence: TGTGCCAGCAGGGGGCGGAGCAGCGGGGGCCCCACAGATACGCAGTATTTT.

The CDR3 loop is CASSYRTGLGETQYF. For the CDR3, the DNA is TGTGCCAGCAGTTACAGAACAGGGCTGGGCGAGACCCAGTACTTC. The J gene is TRBJ2-5, the V gene TRBV6-6, with a tentative D call TRBD1 (6 bases). V was trimmed by 2 bases and J by 5 bases, leaving 15 bases between them. Germline V gives CDR1 MNHNY, CDR2 SVGAGI (reference sequence). The CDR3 length is 15 residues.

The chain has TRBV28 and TRBJ2-2; 10 bases fit TRBD2. The V gene's germline CDR1 is MDHEN and CDR2 SYDVKM. V dropped 5 bases and J dropped 6; count of bases not matched to a gene: 6. The CDR3 contains 15 residues. This chain's CDR3 is CASSLAGAFPGELFF. Written as DNA, the CDR3 is TGTGCCAGCAGTCTAGCGGGGGCGTTCCCCGGGGAGCTGTTTTTT.

The chain recombines TRBV11-2 with TRBJ1-5, with D unresolved. Trimming shortened V by 5 bases and J by 5 bases, and 16 bases separated the two germline ends. The CDR3 contains 15 residues. Germline V CDR1 and CDR2: SGHAT, FQNNGV. CDR3 sequence reads: CASSQEPGRDQPQHF. The CDR3 DNA reads TGTGCCAGCAGCCAGGAACCCGGGAGGGATCAGCCCCAGCATTTT.

The rearrangement uses TRBV5-1 and TRBJ2-1, with 8 nucleotides matching TRBD1. V shed 0 bases and J 8 bases; nucleotides not matched to a gene: 7. This CDR3 contains 15 residues. Germline assignment: CDR1 SGHRS and CDR2 YFSETQ. CDR3 nucleotides: TGCGCCAGCAGCTTGGATGCAGGGGGCGGGTATGAGCAGTTCTTC. Protein sequence: CASSLDAGGGYEQFF.

The chain is built from TRBV18 and TRBJ2-7; D is perhaps TRBD1 (6 bases). Germline lookup yields CDR1 KGHSH and CDR2 LQKENI. V lost 3 bases to trimming and J lost 6 bases, with 12 bases between them. The CDR3 contains 13 residues. This chain's CDR3 is CASSPQGTGEQYF. Written as DNA, the CDR3 is TGTGCCAGCTCACCGCAGGGGACGGGCGAGCAGTACTTC.

This clone was seen at least ten times. The V and J genes are TRBV10-3 and TRBJ2-7; possible D gene TRBD2, 6 bases. CDR1 is ENHRY and CDR2 is SYGVKD in the germline V gene. V was clipped by 10 bases and J by 5 bases, with 18 bases between them. This CDR3 comprises 13 residues. CDR3 sequence (DNA): TGTGCCACCTTGGAGGGCGTAGGGAACGAGCAGTACTTC. It specifies CATLEGVGNEQYF.

J is TRBJ2-7 and V is TRBV25-1, with D tentatively TRBD1 (5 bases). There are 13 residues in the CDR3. Per germline, CDR1 MGHDK and CDR2 SYGVNS. Trimming shortened V by 5 bases and J by 3 bases, and 11 bases separated the two germline ends. The CDR3: CASSLGQGYEQYF. For the CDR3, the DNA is TGTGCCAGCAGTCTAGGACAAGGCTACGAGCAGTACTTC.

The chain couples TRBV10-3 to TRBJ1-1; perhaps TRBD1 as D (5 bases). CDR1 is ENHRY and CDR2 is SYGVKD in the germline V gene. The CDR3 consists of 13 residues. V lost 6 bases, J lost 2 bases, and 10 bases lay in between. Here the CDR3 DNA reads TGTGCCATCAGCGCACAGGAAAACACTGAAGCTTTCTTT. Amino acid sequence: CAISAQENTEAFF.

This clone turned up a few times. The J gene is TRBJ1-2, the V gene TRBV4-2, with no clear D. Trimming took 3 bases from V and 4 from J, leaving 12 bases between them. CDR3 length: 14 amino acids. Per the germline V gene, CDR1 is LGHNA and CDR2 is YNFKEQ. The CDR3: CASSQSGGGYGYTF. The CDR3 DNA sequence: TGTGCCAGCAGCCAGTCCGGAGGAGGCTATGGCTACACCTTC.

V gene TRBV5-1 combines with J gene TRBJ2-2, with 8 bases aligning to TRBD1. In germline, CDR1 is SGHRS, CDR2 YFSETQ. V lost 2 bases, J lost 4 bases, and 10 bases stayed unmatched. This CDR3 has 17 residues. The CDR3 protein is CASSFGAQGASTGELFF. CDR3 coding DNA: TGCGCCAGCAGCTTTGGGGCTCAGGGGGCGAGCACCGGGGAGCTGTTTTTT.

The chain is built from TRBV3-1 (or the pseudogene TRBV3-2) and TRBJ2-7, with a tentative D call TRBD1 (7 bases). The V gene lost 4 bases and the J gene lost 8 bases, with 24 bases spanning the gap. The CDR3 runs to 16 residues. The germline V gene has CDR1 LGHDT and CDR2 YNNKEL (reference sequence). The chain's CDR3 is CASSLGGGPWVGQQYF. For the CDR3, the DNA is TGTGCCAGCAGCCTTGGAGGGGGCCCCTGGGTCGGGCAGCAGTACTTC.

This rearrangement joins TRBV5-1 to TRBJ2-3; 9 bases fit TRBD1. V dropped 0 bases and J dropped 5; count of bases not matched to a gene: 7. Germline V gene lookup returns CDR1 SGHRS and CDR2 YFSETQ. This CDR3 is built from 16 residues. For the CDR3, the DNA is TGCGCCAGCAGCTTGGGAGGGGGACAGGGCCTAGATACGCAGTATTTT. Amino acids: CASSLGGGQGLDTQYF. Together with reference TRBV5-1 and TRBJ2-3, the CDR3 gives the full variable domain: KAGVTQTPRYLIKTRGQQVTLSCSPISGHRSVSWYQQTPGQGLQFLFEYFSETQRNKGNFPGRFSGRQFSNSRSEMNVSTLELGDSALYLCASSLGGGQGLDTQYFGPGTRLTVL.

This rearrangement joins TRBV7-6 to TRBJ1-5; 7 bases agree with TRBD1. Unmatched junction bases numbered 5, after V lost 0 bases and J lost 6 bases. CDR1 and CDR2 from the germline V gene are SGHVS and FNYEAQ. This CDR3 contains 15 residues. This CDR3 is CASSLAGGGSQPQHF. The DNA for the CDR3 is TGTGCCAGCAGCTTAGCTGGAGGGGGCAGTCAGCCCCAGCATTTT.

The gene calls are TRBV5-6 and TRBJ2-3; 8 nucleotides match TRBD2. V lost 5 bases and J lost 4; bases outside the gene matches: 6. Germline V gene lookup returns CDR1 SGHDT and CDR2 YYEEEE. This CDR3 spans 14 amino acids. CDR3 sequence: CASRAGGTPDTQYF. The CDR3 DNA is TGTGCCAGCAGGGCGGGGGGAACGCCAGATACGCAGTATTTT.

The chain uses TRBV4-3 and TRBJ1-2; D is perhaps TRBD1 (6 bases). Germline CDR1 is LGHNA and CDR2 is YSLEER. CDR3 length: 16 amino acids. With 1 base removed from V and 4 bases from J, the gap between germline ends came to 16 bases. This CDR3 is CASSQVAGTQPYGYTF. Here the CDR3 DNA reads TGCGCCAGCAGCCAAGTAGCCGGGACACAACCCTATGGCTACACCTTC.

The DNA for the CDR3 is TGTGCCAGTAGTCCCCGGACAGGGCATAGCAATCAGCCCCAGCATTTT. Translating gives CASSPRTGHSNQPQHF. The chain links TRBV19 to TRBJ1-5, with 8 bases fitting TRBD1. Per the germline V gene, CDR1 is LNHDA and CDR2 is SQIVND (reference sequence). The CDR3 has 16 amino acids. The trim removed 5 bases at V and 0 bases at J, leaving 6 bases unmatched.